The 2 T cell receptor beta chains in this list originate from one sample, sequenced in a study of blood T cell repertoires in COVID-19. TCRdb keeps only in-frame clones here, not all; method: immunoSEQ multiplex PCR. The repertoire has about 160,000 clones, roughly 82% of them found once; the top ten carry 7%. Sequenced: peripheral blood. All receptors come from a woman in her forties with COVID-19, enrolled during active disease.

This clone was recorded a few times. The chain couples TRBV15 to TRBJ1-5; D is undetermined. V shed 5 bases and J shed 2 bases, with 4 bases lying between them. From germline, CDR1 is LNHNV and CDR2 YYDKDF (reference sequence). This CDR3 has 12 amino acids. DNA for the CDR3: TGTGCCACCAGCGAGGGCAATCAGCCCCAGCATTTT. This sequence encodes CATSEGNQPQHF.

This chain uses TRBV5-4 with TRBJ1-2; weak D call: TRBD1 (5 bases). V lost 5 bases, J lost 4 bases, and 12 bases lay in between. Germline assignment: CDR1 SGHNT and CDR2 YYREEE (reference sequence). The CDR3 is 13 amino acids. As DNA, the CDR3 is TGTGCCAGCAGTTTAGACAGCAGCTATGGCTACACCTTC. Translated: CASSLDSSYGYTF.